This TCR beta chain was sequenced in a study of vaccination and CD4 T cells after COVID-19 (dated by TCRdb to about 2022). With respect to the entire study: The convalescent cohort comprised six males and four females, including two Hispanic individuals, seven Caucasians, two Asians and one multiracial person. In control cultures, a CEFX viral epitope pool was used as positive control, an HIV-1 Nef peptide pool was used as negative control, or no peptide was added. Post-vaccine blood samples were collected a median of approximately eleven weeks after the second vaccine dose, ranging from about 13 to 241 days. Overlapping spike peptide pools from SARS-CoV-2 and from the common cold coronaviruses HCoV-NL63, HCoV-OC43 and HCoV-229E were used as culture stimuli. In 10 COVID-19 convalescent patients and a handful of infection-naive healthy vaccine recipients, the spike-specific CD4+ TCR repertoire before mRNA vaccination was compared with the repertoire after mRNA vaccination. An earlier paper using these donors assessed, at the TCR clonotype level, memory CD4+ T cell crossreactivity between SARS-CoV-2 and common cold coronavirus spike proteins. Post-COVID blood samples were collected from convalescent patients a median of around 96 days after diagnosis, with a range of roughly 30 to 170 days. Two doses of either the Pfizer-BioNTech BNT162b2 vaccine (n=8) or the Moderna mRNA-1273 vaccine (n=2) were administered to participants. The study at large found these results: An increase in the median number of SARS-CoV-2-reactive clonotypes from 20 to 25 after infection to 35 to 40 after vaccination was observed, but the change was not found to be significant. Of the vaccine-specific clones found in convalescent patients, nearly all (304 of 307) were mono-reactive for SARS-CoV-2 spike instead of being cross-reactive with common cold coronaviruses. Among the post-vaccine SARS-CoV-2-reactive clones in convalescent patients, a median about 86% showed up only after vaccination, which suggests vaccine-specific priming. The study included relatively few convalescent patients and did not analyze early timepoints after natural infection.

In the paper's terms, the treatment or condition label means: roughly 10-day PBMC culture with coronavirus spike peptide pools or control peptides (ViraFEST assay). CD4+ T cells from unexposed donors were collected before the COVID-19 pandemic (2011-2018). To expand antigen-specific T cells with peptide pools and then pick out the expanded clonotypes through TCR sequencing, the study relied on the ViraFEST assay. Each well held 2.2 million or so PBMCs cultured in IMDM containing roughly 5% human AB serum and approximately 9.1 IU/ml IL-2, with 8 to 10 ug/ml peptide pools added. On days 3 and 7, half of the culture medium was replaced with fresh IL-2-containing medium. CD4+ T cells were isolated after 10 days of culture through negative selection using the EasySep CD4+ T cell isolation kit. As far as cell numbers permitted, CD4+ T cells from unexposed donors were tested for reactivity against SARS-CoV-2 S and N as well as four spike pools from common cold coronaviruses. Ficoll-Paque Plus gradient centrifugation was used to isolate PBMCs from whole blood, and the isolated PBMCs were then either used fresh or cryopreserved at -140C. In general, triplicate wells were set up for every culture condition. Leukapheresis product for the unexposed donors was purchased commercially.

Preparation of the library involved PCR. TCR sequencing of DNA from cultured CD4+ T cells used the Oncomine TCR Beta short-read assay at the Johns Hopkins FTIC core. Genomic DNA was extracted from the cultured CD4+ T cells with the QIAamp micro DNA kit. The Oncomine TCR Beta libraries from cultured CD4+ T cells were pooled using unique dual indexes and then sequenced on an Illumina iSeq 100. For the original study's pipeline: Non-productive sequences were removed, and CDR3s not starting with C, not ending with F or W, or shorter than 7 amino acids were discarded. The MANAFEST web application was used to identify antigen-specific clonotypes by comparing peptide-stimulated wells against reference wells and other culture wells. An FDR below 0.05, an odds ratio above 5, and a productive frequency above 0.1% in at least two of three replicate wells were required for clones to be considered positive. Cross-reactive clonotypes were defined as significantly expanded in both SARS-CoV-2 spike wells and at least one common cold coronavirus spike condition. CDR3 homology was assessed with Levenshtein distances (stringdist) and unrooted phylogenetic trees (ape) in R version 3.6.1. TCRdb's own reprocessing of the public reads used fastp at Q25 and MiXCR and kept productive beta chains. Here each entry gathers all rows of one CDR3 protein and keeps the most common genes and DNA. The V and J calls here are based on TCRdb, not the publication. The sample has several thousand distinct CDR3 sequences on record, 36% of them singletons. The ten largest clones capture roughly a fifth of the sample.

In the case of this clonotype: Its antigen target is currently unknown. Per-nucleotide qualities are absent, and no much larger clonotype sits a single base away.

The sample taken for sequencing was CD4+ T cells from blood, cultured in vitro. The source is a human donor in good health.

The CDR3 reads as follows: CASSLGLAADTQYF. The DNA reads TGTGCCAGCAGCCTTGGCCTAGCGGCAGATACGCAGTATTTT. The chain employs TRBV5-6 and TRBJ2-3, with 7 middle bases fitting TRBD2. The germline V and J ends show losses of 4 bases and 4 bases respectively, and no gene match explains 6 bases of the junction. The CDR3 spans 14 residues, from the cysteine through the phenylalanine. The kept DNA is CDR3 alone, 42 bases in frame from the first base. CDR1 SGHDT and CDR2 YYEEEE were looked up in the germline V gene.